This TCR beta chain was observed in a study of cytomegalovirus exposure and HLA in healthy donors. PCR was performed using 60 Vbeta and 13 Jbeta primers. The data were produced by immunoSEQ multiplex PCR, yet TCRdb's version contains in-frame clones alone and is incomplete. This sample carries some 160,000 clones, more than 75% of them seen once, and the ten largest clones take 1.1% to 1.5%. The germline V gene encodes CDR1 MDHEN and CDR2 SYDVKM. The CDR3 runs 13 residues. J was trimmed by 6 bases and V by 6 bases; bases with no gene match: 5. For this clone: Additional DNA sequences in this sample encode the identical CDR3.

Healthy bone marrow donors supplied every sample. Source material: PBMCs. This sequence joins TRBV28 and TRBJ1-5, with TRBD1 matching over 7 bases. This receptor was taken from a male donor in good health and CMV-seronegative. The chain's CDR3 is CASSPGGTQPQHF. CDR3 bases: TGTGCCAGCAGCCCAGGGGGAACTCAGCCCCAGCATTTT.